The TCR beta chain under discussion was sequenced for a study of OX40 agonist ivuxolimab in advanced cancers. Comments on this clone: Its specificity is not known.

Only in-frame clones appear in the TCRdb table, and some are missing; sequencing was by immunoSEQ multiplex PCR. Of about 74,000 clones listed, more than 75% are singletons. Trimming took off 2 bases at V and 9 bases at J, with 15 bases between the two ends. The length of the CDR3 is 15 residues. Per the germline V gene, CDR1 is SGHTS and CDR2 is YDEGEE. Study-level results: The authors did not determine the antigen specificity of the expanded peripheral T cells. By week 6 at 0.1 to 3.0 mg/kg, blood CD4+ and CD8+ T cells had expanded clonally.

The chain uses TRBV5-8 and TRBJ1-6, with a weak D call TRBD1 (5 bases). The TCR comes from an adult with an advanced solid tumor such as melanoma, head and neck, liver or kidney cancer. Here the sequenced sample was CD4+ or CD8+ T cells sorted from blood, taken in a trial of the OX40 agonist ivuxolimab. CDR3 nucleotide sequence: TGTGCCAGCAGCTTCGGGGCGGGGTACACTTCACCCCTCCACTTT. Its translation: CASSFGAGYTSPLHF. Full variable domain (outside the CDR3, taken from reference TRBV5-8 and TRBJ1-6): EAGVTQSPTHLIKTRGQQATLRCSPISGHTSVYWYQQALGLGLQFLLWYDEGEERNRGNFPPRFSGRQFPNYSSELNVNALELEDSALYLCASSFGAGYTSPLHFGNGTRLTVT.